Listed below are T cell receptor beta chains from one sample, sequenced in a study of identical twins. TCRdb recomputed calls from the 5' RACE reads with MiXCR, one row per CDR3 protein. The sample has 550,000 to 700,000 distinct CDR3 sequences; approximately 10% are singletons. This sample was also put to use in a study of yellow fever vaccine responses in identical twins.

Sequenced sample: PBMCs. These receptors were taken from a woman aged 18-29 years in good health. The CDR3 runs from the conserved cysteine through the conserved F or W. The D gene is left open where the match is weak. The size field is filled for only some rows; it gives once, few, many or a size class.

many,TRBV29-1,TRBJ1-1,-,TGCAGCGCCTCACAGGGAACGAACACTGAAGCTTTCTTT,CSASQGTNTEAFF
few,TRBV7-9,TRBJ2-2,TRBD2,TGTGCCAGCAGCTTATTGCGGGAGCTCCCCGGGGAGCTGTTTTTT,CASSLLRELPGELFF
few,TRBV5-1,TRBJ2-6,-,TGCGCCAGCAAGACAGGTGGAAGCTCTGGGGCCAACGTCCTGACTTTC,CASKTGGSSGANVLTF
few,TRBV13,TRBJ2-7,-,TGTGCCAGCAGCTGGGGTTCCAACGAGCAGTACTTC,CASSWGSNEQYF
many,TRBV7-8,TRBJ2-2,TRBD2,TGTGCCAGCAGCGCCCACGGGGGGGCCGGCACCGGGGAGCTGTTTTTT,CASSAHGGAGTGELFF
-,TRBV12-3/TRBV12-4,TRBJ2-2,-,TGTGCCAGCATAAAAGGAAACACCGGGGAGCTGTTTTTT,CASIKGNTGELFF
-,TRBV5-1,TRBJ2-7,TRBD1,TGCGCCAGCAGACTAACCCCGGGACAGGGGGCTTACGAGCAGTACTTC,CASRLTPGQGAYEQYF
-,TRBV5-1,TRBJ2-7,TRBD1,TGCGCCAGCAGCTTGTCCCGACAGGGGGCAGGGTACGAGCAGTACTTC,CASSLSRQGAGYEQYF
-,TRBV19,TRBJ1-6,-,TGTGCCAGTAGTATAGGGGCCCACGATCTCCTCCACTTT,CASSIGAHDLLHF
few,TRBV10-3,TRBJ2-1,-,TGTGCCATCAGTGAGTCGCTAACGGGACCCCTCTACAATGAGCAGTTCTTC,CAISESLTGPLYNEQFF
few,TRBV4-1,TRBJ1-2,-,TGCGCCAGCAGCCAAGGGGGCGGTTCTAACTATGGCTACACCTTC,CASSQGGGSNYGYTF
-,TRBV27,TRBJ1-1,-,TGTGCCAGCAGTTTCCGGGGCGGCGGGGGCACCACTGAAGCTTTCTTT,CASSFRGGGGTTEAFF
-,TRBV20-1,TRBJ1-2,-,TGCAGTGCTAGAGATACCGGGACTTTCCATGGCTACACCTTC,CSARDTGTFHGYTF
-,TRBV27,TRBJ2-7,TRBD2,TGTGCCAGCAGGGCGGGACTAGACTACGAGCAGTACTTC,CASRAGLDYEQYF
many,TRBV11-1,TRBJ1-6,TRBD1,TGTGCCAGCAGCTTAGCGGGGTCCCGGGACAGTAATAGATCACCCCTCCACTTT,CASSLAGSRDSNRSPLHF
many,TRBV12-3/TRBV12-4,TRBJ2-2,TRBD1,TGTGCCAGCAGTTCCCCCTCGGACAGGGAGAACACCGGGGAGCTGTTTTTT,CASSSPSDRENTGELFF
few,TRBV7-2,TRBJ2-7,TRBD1,TGTGCCAGCAGCTCTATGACAGGGGGCCGGTCCTACGAGCAGTACTTC,CASSSMTGGRSYEQYF
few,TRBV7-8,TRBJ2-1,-,TGTGCCAGCAAGCAGGGGTCTTACAATGAGCAGTTCTTC,CASKQGSYNEQFF
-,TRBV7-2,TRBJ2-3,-,TGTGCCAGCAGCTACCCGGAAACCGATACGCAGTATTTT,CASSYPETDTQYF
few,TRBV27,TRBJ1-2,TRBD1,TGTGCCACCTCGACAGGGGGCTATGGCTACACCTTC,CATSTGGYGYTF
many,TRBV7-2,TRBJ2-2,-,TGTGCCAGCAGCTCTGACAGCACCGGGGAGCTGTTTTTT,CASSSDSTGELFF
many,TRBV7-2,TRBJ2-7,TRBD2,TGTGCCAGCACCCTTTTGACTAGCCATTCCTACGAGCAGTACTTC,CASTLLTSHSYEQYF
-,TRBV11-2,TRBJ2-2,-,TGTGCCAGCAGCTTAGAGGCGGGGAGTAGTCGGCACACCGGGGAGCTGTTTTTT,CASSLEAGSSRHTGELFF
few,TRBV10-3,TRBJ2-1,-,TGTGCCATCAACCGGCCGGGGAATGAGCAGTTCTTC,CAINRPGNEQFF
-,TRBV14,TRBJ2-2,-,TGTGCCAGCAGCCAAATAGTGAACACCGGGGAGCTGTTTTTT,CASSQIVNTGELFF
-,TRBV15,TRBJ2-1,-,TGTGCCACCAGCAGAGATAAACAGGGGGGGTACAATGAGCAGTTCTTC,CATSRDKQGGYNEQFF
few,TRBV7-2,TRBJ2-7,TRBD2,TGTGCCAGCAGCTTAGCCGGGACTAGTCATCGCGAGCAGTACTTC,CASSLAGTSHREQYF
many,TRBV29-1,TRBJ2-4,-,TGCAGCGTTGAATCTGGGGTCCGGCGAGGCATTCAGTACTTC,CSVESGVRRGIQYF
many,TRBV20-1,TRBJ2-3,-,TGCAGTGCTAGACCTCTACAGGGCTCCCAGGGAGATACGCAGTATTTT,CSARPLQGSQGDTQYF
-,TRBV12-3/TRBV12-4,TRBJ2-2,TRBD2,TGTGCCAGCAGTAAGACTAGCGGGATTAAAGGCGGGGAGCTGTTTTTT,CASSKTSGIKGGELFF
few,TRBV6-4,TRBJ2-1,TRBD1,TGTGCCAGCAGTGCGGGACAGGGTTTGGAGCAGTTCTTC,CASSAGQGLEQFF
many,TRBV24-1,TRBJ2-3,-,TGTGCCACCAGTGATTATTACACAGATACGCAGTATTTT,CATSDYYTDTQYF
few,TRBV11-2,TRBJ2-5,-,TGTGCCAGCAGCCCCTCCTTCCAAGAGACCCAGTACTTC,CASSPSFQETQYF
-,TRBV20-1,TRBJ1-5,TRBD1,TGCAGTGCTAGAGGCGGACAGGCCAATCAGCCCCAGCATTTT,CSARGGQANQPQHF
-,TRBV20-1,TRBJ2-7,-,TGCAGTTCCGGGACGGACCCCTACGAGCAGTACTTC,CSSGTDPYEQYF
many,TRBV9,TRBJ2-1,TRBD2,TGTGCCAGCGGGGAGGGTGGCGCCGATGAGCAGTTCTTC,CASGEGGADEQFF
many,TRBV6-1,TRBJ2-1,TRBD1,TGTGCCAGCAGCCCCGACAGGGTAAGGCGCTATGAGCAGTTCTTC,CASSPDRVRRYEQFF
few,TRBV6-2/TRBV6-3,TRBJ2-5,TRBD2,TGTGCCAGCAGCGGCCCTGCGGGAGGGCAAGAGACCCAGTACTTC,CASSGPAGGQETQYF
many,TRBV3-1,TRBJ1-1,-,TGTGCCAGCAGCCAAGGCTCGGGGGGAAGAGCTTTCTTT,CASSQGSGGRAFF
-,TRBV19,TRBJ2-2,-,TGTGCCAGTAGTACTTTCGGGGCGAACACCGGGGAGCTGTTTTTT,CASSTFGANTGELFF
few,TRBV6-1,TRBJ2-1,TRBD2,TGTGCCAGCAGAGCCGGACTAGCGGGGGCCATTAATGAGCAGTTCTTC,CASRAGLAGAINEQFF